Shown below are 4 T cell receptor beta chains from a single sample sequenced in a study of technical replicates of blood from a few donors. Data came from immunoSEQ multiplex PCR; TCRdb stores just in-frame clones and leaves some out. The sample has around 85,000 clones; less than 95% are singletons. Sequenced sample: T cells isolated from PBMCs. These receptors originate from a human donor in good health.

The CDR3 DNA sequence: TGTGCCAGCAGTAATCCCGGGACTAGCGTCAATGAGCAGTTCTTC. Protein sequence: CASSNPGTSVNEQFF. The J gene is TRBJ2-1, the V gene TRBV6-4, with TRBD2 matching over 10 bases. V trimming: 5 bases; J trimming: 6 bases; junction bases outside the gene matches: 7. The CDR3 runs to 15 residues. Germline V gives CDR1 MRHNA, CDR2 SNTAGT.

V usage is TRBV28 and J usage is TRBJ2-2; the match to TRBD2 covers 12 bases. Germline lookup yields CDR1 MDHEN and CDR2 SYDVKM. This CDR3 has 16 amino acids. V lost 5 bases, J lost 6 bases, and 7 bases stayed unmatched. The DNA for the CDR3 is TGTGCCAGCAGTCCTTCTAGCGGGAGGGCCGCCGGGGAGCTGTTTTTT. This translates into CASSPSSGRAAGELFF.

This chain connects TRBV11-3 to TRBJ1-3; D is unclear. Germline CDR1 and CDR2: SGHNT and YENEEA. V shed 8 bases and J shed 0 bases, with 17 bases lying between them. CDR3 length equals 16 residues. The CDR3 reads CASRRKQATSGNTIYF. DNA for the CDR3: TGTGCCAGCCGACGGAAGCAGGCGACCTCTGGAAACACCATATATTTT.

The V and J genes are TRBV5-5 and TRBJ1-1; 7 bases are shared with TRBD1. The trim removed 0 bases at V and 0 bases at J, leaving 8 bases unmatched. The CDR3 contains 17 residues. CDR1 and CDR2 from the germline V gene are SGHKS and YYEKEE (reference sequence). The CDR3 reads CASSLAKLDRMNTEAFF. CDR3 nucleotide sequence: TGTGCCAGCAGCTTGGCGAAGTTGGACAGGATGAACACTGAAGCTTTCTTT.